The 13 T cell receptor beta chains below all came from one sample that was sequenced in a study of cytomegalovirus exposure and HLA in healthy donors (dated by TCRdb to about 2017). To prepare the library, the immunoSEQ multiplex PCR assay was applied. The multiplex PCR relied on a mix of 60 forward primers for TCR Vbeta segments and 13 reverse primers for TCR Jbeta segments. TCRdb stores this immuneACCESS table with in-frame sequences only. Part of the clones is absent; in the studies checked, under half of the shortfall reflects unresolved V genes, and no reason is known for the rest. For this sample the table gives 200,000 to 250,000 clones, of which 75% to 90% were detected only once. More than 0.6% of the sample is in the top ten clones. Sequencing used PBMCs. These receptors came from a boy younger than 10 in good health and CMV-seronegative.

The chain employs TRBV18 and TRBJ1-5; TRBD1 is a possible D gene (5 bases). CDR1 and CDR2 from the germline V gene are KGHSH and LQKENI. CDR3 size: 18 residues. Trimming cost V 2 bases and J 0 bases, with 17 bases left between them. In DNA, the CDR3 is TGTGCCAGCTCACCAGCCGGCCAGGGCCCCTATAGCAATCAGCCCCAGCATTTT. This sequence encodes CASSPAGQGPYSNQPQHF.

V and J are TRBV6-1 and TRBJ1-1, with D possibly TRBD1 on 6 matching bases. The CDR3 contains 14 residues. Trimming pared 8 bases from V and 6 bases from J, leaving 19 bases between. Germline V gene lookup returns CDR1 MNHNS and CDR2 SASEGT. The chain's CDR3 is CASWEGGGGSEAFF. Written as DNA, the CDR3 is TGTGCCAGCTGGGAAGGGGGGGGTGGGTCTGAAGCTTTCTTT.

CDR3 protein: CASSQTGGLRYF. In DNA, the CDR3 is TGTGCCAGCAGTCAGACAGGGGGATTGCGTTACTTC. The gene calls are TRBV27 and TRBJ2-7, with TRBD1 matching 9 bases. Germline V gene sequence: CDR1 MNHEY, CDR2 SMNVEV (reference sequence). This CDR3 contains 12 residues. The junction had 9 bases not matched to a gene; V was cut back by 5 bases and J by 13 bases.

The chain couples TRBV27 to TRBJ2-1, with 8 bases aligning to TRBD1. This CDR3 is built from 13 residues. Germline CDR1 MNHEY, CDR2 SMNVEV (reference sequence). Trimming cost V 9 bases and J 4 bases; bases outside gene matches: 5. This CDR3 reads CASRTGTYNEQFF. The CDR3 DNA is TGTGCCAGTCGGACAGGGACTTACAATGAGCAGTTCTTC.

This sequence joins TRBV19 and TRBJ1-1; D is possibly TRBD1 (6 bases). V was shortened by 5 bases and J by 4 bases, with 17 bases between the two germline ends. CDR3 length: 15 residues. Per germline, CDR1 LNHDA and CDR2 SQIVND (reference sequence). In nucleotides, the CDR3 is TGTGCCAGTAGTTTTCGCGTGGGGGCGAGCACTGAAGCTTTCTTT. Translated, it gives CASSFRVGASTEAFF.

The chain recombines TRBV29-1 with TRBJ1-2, with TRBD1 as a possible D gene (5 bases). The germline CDR1 and CDR2 sequences are SQVTM and ANQGSEA. Deletions cut 3 bases from V and 3 bases from J, with 14 bases between. CDR3 length: 14 residues. The CDR3 bases are TGCAGCGTTGACGAGCAGGGTCCGGACTATGGCTACACCTTC. Its translation: CSVDEQGPDYGYTF.

The chain combines TRBV29-1 with TRBJ1-2; D is perhaps TRBD1 (6 bases). This CDR3 comprises 12 residues. The V and J ends lost 3 bases and 7 bases respectively, with 12 bases between them. Germline lookup yields CDR1 SQVTM and CDR2 ANQGSEA. The CDR3 DNA reads as TGCAGCGTTGACTCTGGGGGCCGTGGCTACACCTTC. Amino acid sequence: CSVDSGGRGYTF.

V is TRBV11-2 and J is TRBJ1-2; no clear D. V lost 1 base and J lost 5, with 14 bases in between. The CDR3 has 15 amino acids. CDR1 SGHAT and CDR2 FQNNGV come from the germline V gene. CDR3 nucleotides: TGTGCCAGCAGCTTAGCAGTAAGCGGCGTATATGGCTACACCTTC. Its protein is CASSLAVSGVYGYTF. The variable domain in full, completed from reference TRBV11-2 and TRBJ1-2, reads EAGVAQSPRYKIIEKRQSVAFWCNPISGHATLYWYQQILGQGPKLLIQFQNNGVVDDSQLPKDRFSAERLKGVDSTLKIQPAKLEDSAVYLCASSLAVSGVYGYTFGSGTRLTVV.

The chain couples TRBV6-6 to TRBJ2-5; a possible D gene is TRBD1 (6 bases). The CDR3 has 14 residues. V shed 7 bases and J shed 2 bases, with 14 bases lying between them. Germline CDR1 is MNHNY and CDR2 is SVGAGI (reference sequence). The CDR3 is CASTREGEQETQYF. The DNA of the CDR3 is TGTGCCAGCACTCGAGAGGGGGAGCAAGAGACCCAGTACTTC.

The chain combines TRBV5-1 with TRBJ2-5; 11 bases map to TRBD1. The CDR3 has 15 residues. The J segment lost 5 bases and the V segment lost 4 bases, leaving 7 bases of the junction unmatched. Germline CDR1 SGHRS, CDR2 YFSETQ. The CDR3 is CASSDGQGAPETQYF. The CDR3 nucleotides read TGCGCCAGCAGCGACGGACAGGGGGCGCCGGAGACCCAGTACTTC. Full variable domain (missing parts from reference TRBV5-1 and TRBJ2-5): KAGVTQTPRYLIKTRGQQVTLSCSPISGHRSVSWYQQTPGQGLQFLFEYFSETQRNKGNFPGRFSGRQFSNSRSEMNVSTLELGDSALYLCASSDGQGAPETQYFGPGTRLLVL.

J is TRBJ1-2 and V is TRBV7-2; 7 bases fit TRBD1. V lost 4 bases to trimming and J lost 3 bases; unmatched junction nucleotides: 17. Germline loops: CDR1 SGHTA, CDR2 FQGNSA. The CDR3 length is 18 residues. The CDR3 DNA is TGTGCCAGCAGCTCCCTCGGACAGGACCCCTATTCGTACTATGGCTACACCTTC. Translated: CASSSLGQDPYSYYGYTF.

This chain links TRBV6-5 with TRBJ2-7; 7 bases fit TRBD1. Looked up from germline, CDR1 is MNHEY and CDR2 is SVGAGI. With V trimmed by 0 bases and J by 2 bases, 4 bases remained unmatched. CDR3 length: 15 residues. This CDR3 is CASSYSRQGAYEQYF. The CDR3 DNA reads as TGTGCCAGCAGTTACTCGAGGCAGGGGGCCTACGAGCAGTACTTC.

V and J are TRBV9 and TRBJ2-5, with D possibly matching TRBD2 (6 bases). The closer fit of TRBJ2-7 to the DNA end suggests the J call may be wrong. The CDR3 loop spans 18 amino acids. CDR1 and CDR2 from the germline V gene are SGDLS and YYNGEE. DNA for the CDR3: TGTGCCAGCAGCGTAGGATTTTTCGACGGGAGTGGCTACTACGAGCAGTACTTC. It is translated as CASSVGFFDGSGYYEQYF.